The present TCR beta chain was sequenced within a study of cytomegalovirus exposure and HLA in healthy donors. Whole-study results and caveats: Usually a TCR sequence was rare, but some public TCRs were found in many donors.

The ends lost 4 bases at V and 3 bases at J; junction bases unmatched: 7. The length of the CDR3 is 17 residues. Germline CDR1 is SGHRS and CDR2 is YFSETQ. For this clone: Its antigen is as yet unknown.

PCR involved 60 Vbeta and 13 Jbeta primers. Using immunoSEQ multiplex PCR, the repertoire was profiled, and TCRdb retains in-frame clones only, with some absent. This sample has about 150,000 clones, with around nine tenths found just once. The TCR originated in a woman aged 25-40 years in good health and CMV-seronegative. This chain uses TRBV5-1 with TRBJ2-3; 14 nucleotides align to TRBD2. Sample: PBMCs. The CDR3 loop is CASSPGLAGAGTDTQYF. CDR3 in DNA: TGCGCCAGCAGCCCGGGACTAGCGGGAGCGGGGACAGATACGCAGTATTTT.